This entry concerns a single TCR beta chain. Those who participated ranged in age from about 18 to 89 years and resided in about two dozen US areas. Categorization into cohorts depended on clinical history that participants reported. The sample is drawn from a study of blood T cell repertoires in COVID-19. Study as a whole: Sources were T cells, B-cell-depleted T cells, or PBMCs; the material itself was cDNA or gDNA.

TCRdb's copy holds only in-frame clones and misses some; the assay was immunoSEQ multiplex PCR. This table has 150,000 or so clones, 75% to 85% appearing once. This CDR3 is built from 16 residues. Trimming pared 2 bases from V and 0 bases from J, leaving 14 bases between. CDR1 and CDR2 (germline): MNHEY, SMNVEV (reference sequence). The source material was PBMCs or T cells enriched from blood (not recorded which). The sequence was obtained from a man aged 50-60 years who had recovered from COVID-19. The V gene is TRBV27, the J gene TRBJ2-7, with a tentative D call TRBD1 (5 bases). The CDR3 region has the DNA TGTGCCAGCAGTTTAGCGAAGGGGTTCAGCTCCTACGAGCAGTACTTC. It encodes CASSLAKGFSSYEQYF.